This entry lists 32 T cell receptor beta chains sequenced from one sample in a study of regulatory T cells in long-lasting Graves disease. HTBI primers from iRepertoire and Arm-PCR of CDR3 regions yielded the TCR beta libraries. TCRdb independently ran MiXCR on the multiplex PCR reads; one entry per CDR3 protein. The table records roughly 500,000 distinct CDR3 sequences, roughly 21% of them present only once. The time point denotes: persistent/refractory GD, antithyroid drugs over 5 years with positive TRAb. Isolated PBMC RNA provided the starting material for the TCR library. Sample: peripheral blood mononuclear cells (PBMCs), taken when the disease was refractory, from a patient treated with antithyroid drugs. The receptors here all came from a female donor with Graves disease.

The V call is TRBV7-2, the J call TRBJ1-2; TRBD1 is a possible D gene (6 bases). Germline CDR1 is SGHTA and CDR2 is FQGNSA. V was trimmed by 5 bases and J by 8 bases, leaving 21 bases between them. The CDR3 runs to 15 residues. The CDR3 protein is CASSTQAGAVMGYTF. The DNA of the CDR3 is TGTGCCAGCAGCACCCAAGCGGGGGCTGTGATGGGCTACACCTTC.

The chain combines TRBV28 with TRBJ1-5; possible D gene TRBD1, 5 bases. The CDR3 length is 16 residues. Germline V gene sequence: CDR1 MDHEN, CDR2 SYDVKM. V dropped 7 bases and J dropped 2 bases, with 18 bases sitting between them. The CDR3 DNA follows: TGTGCCAGCAACCTAGGAGGGAGGGGTGGCAATCAGCCCCAGCATTTT. Amino acids: CASNLGGRGGNQPQHF.

This clonotype was detected only a few times. The chain's CDR3 is CATSDRQGAGQETQYF. The DNA of the CDR3 is TGTGCCACCAGTGATCGACAGGGGGCCGGCCAAGAGACCCAGTACTTC. The chain has TRBV24-1 and TRBJ2-5; TRBD1 matches at 10 bases. V shed 3 bases and J 1 base; nucleotides not matched to a gene: 4. From germline, CDR1 is KGHDR and CDR2 SFDVKD. CDR3 length: 16 amino acids.

The chain has TRBV28 and TRBJ2-1, with a tentative D call TRBD2 (5 bases). Per germline, CDR1 MDHEN and CDR2 SYDVKM. V dropped 6 bases and J dropped 2 bases, with 17 bases sitting between them. The CDR3 covers 16 residues. CDR3 sequence: CASSERSGGPYNEQFF. CDR3 coding DNA: TGTGCCAGCAGCGAAAGAAGCGGAGGACCCTACAATGAGCAGTTCTTC.

The chain links TRBV7-9 to TRBJ2-7; 10 positions agree with TRBD1. Germline V CDR1 and CDR2: SEHNR, FQNEAQ (reference sequence). The CDR3 contains 15 residues. V dropped 5 bases and J dropped 0; count of bases not matched to a gene: 4. The CDR3 DNA is TGTGCCAGCAGCCACCGGGACAGGGGCTCCTACGAGCAGTACTTC. Protein product: CASSHRDRGSYEQYF.

This clonotype was seen repeatedly, ten times or more. The junction departs from germline at one end; a sequencing error may be responsible. V usage is TRBV5-1 and J usage is TRBJ2-7; 9 bases are shared with TRBD1. There are 14 residues in the CDR3. Per the germline V gene, CDR1 is SGHRS and CDR2 is YFSETQ. The CDR3, as DNA: TGTGCCAGCAGCTTACGGGACAGGGCTTACGAGCAGTACTTC. Translated, it gives CASSLRDRAYEQYF. Combining the CDR3 with reference TRBV5-1 and TRBJ2-7 gives the whole variable domain KAGVTQTPRYLIKTRGQQVTLSCSPISGHRSVSWYQQTPGQGLQFLFEYFSETQRNKGNFPGRFSGRQFSNSRSEMNVSTLELGDSALYLCASSLRDRAYEQYFGPGTRLTVT.

Of note for this clonotype: The conserved phenylalanine or tryptophan normally closing the CDR3 is absent here, so this likely arose from a read error. J is TRBJ1-6 and V is TRBV19, with 8 positions matching TRBD1. The CDR3 runs 16 residues. V gave up 6 bases and J gave up 7 bases; unmatched junction bases: 11. Germline CDR1 LNHDA, CDR2 SQIVND (reference sequence). The CDR3 DNA reads TGTGCCAGTAGCCGAGGGGGACAGGTGGAGAATTCACCCCTCCACTCT. Translated, it gives CASSRGGQVENSPLHS.

This chain uses TRBV28 with TRBJ1-6, with 9 nucleotides matching TRBD1. This CDR3 has 19 residues. J lost 0 bases, V lost 6 bases, and 12 bases had no gene match. Germline V gives CDR1 MDHEN, CDR2 SYDVKM. In nucleotides, the CDR3 is TGTGCCAGCAGGACCCCGATAGGACAGGGGAGCTCCTATAATTCACCCCTCCACTTT. Protein: CASRTPIGQGSSYNSPLHF.

V gene TRBV30 combines with J gene TRBJ1-6, with D hard to call. V lost 4 bases, J lost 14 bases, and 21 bases lay in between. The CDR3 runs to 14 residues. Germline V CDR1 and CDR2: GTSNPN, SVGIG (reference sequence). The CDR3 bases are TGTGCCTGGACCTTCCTATCGACCGCCACGGCCCTCCACTTT. Residues: CAWTFLSTATALHF.

This clonotype was recorded at least ten times. V and J are TRBV7-9 and TRBJ2-7; unclear D gene. Germline V CDR1 and CDR2: SEHNR, FQNEAQ (reference sequence). The CDR3 totals 13 residues. V dropped 4 bases and J dropped 0 bases, with 7 bases sitting between them. The CDR3 here is CASSSRVSYEQYF. Here the CDR3 DNA reads TGTGCCAGCAGCTCAAGGGTCTCCTACGAGCAGTACTTC.

The table lists this clonotype with a few counts. This chain uses TRBV30 with TRBJ2-7, with TRBD2 matching over 7 bases. V lost 1 base, J lost 3 bases, and 6 bases stayed unmatched. This CDR3 has 14 residues. Germline-derived CDR1 and CDR2 are GTSNPN and SVGIG (reference sequence). CDR3 sequence: CAWSGAGRGYEQYF. In DNA form, the CDR3 reads TGTGCCTGGAGTGGAGCGGGACGCGGCTACGAGCAGTACTTC.

This clonotype was detected a few times. The rearrangement links TRBV5-6 to TRBJ2-7, with D perhaps matching TRBD2 (5 bases). Trimming left V 2 bases short and J 0 bases short, with 9 bases between. The CDR3 runs 14 residues. CDR1 and CDR2 (germline): SGHDT, YYEEEE. CDR3 region: CASSFGVVSYEQYF. The CDR3 bases are TGTGCCAGCAGCTTCGGGGTGGTCTCCTACGAGCAGTACTTC.

This clonotype appeared many times. V usage is TRBV3-1 and J usage is TRBJ2-5; maybe TRBD1 (6 bases). The germline V gene has CDR1 LGHDT and CDR2 YNNKEL (reference sequence). This CDR3 has 16 residues. V was clipped by 1 base and J by 1 base, with 13 bases between them. CDR3 DNA: TGTGCCAGCAGCCAAGGGCTTGGACAGATCCAAGAGACCCAGTACTTC. The encoded protein is CASSQGLGQIQETQYF.

Ten or more counts support this clonotype. V usage is TRBV28 and J usage is TRBJ1-2; no reliable D call. Germline V CDR1 and CDR2: MDHEN, SYDVKM. The CDR3 covers 14 residues. Trimming pared 7 bases from V and 3 bases from J, leaving 15 bases between. The CDR3 sequence: CASTFGTGYYGYTF. CDR3 bases: TGTGCCAGCACCTTTGGAACGGGCTACTATGGCTACACCTTC.

This clonotype appeared a few times. The chain is built from TRBV15 and TRBJ1-6, with a tentative D call TRBD1 (5 bases). The CDR3 length is 12 residues. With 0 bases removed from V and 18 bases from J, the gap between germline ends came to 12 bases. Germline CDR1 and CDR2: LNHNV and YYDKDF (reference sequence). Here the CDR3 reads CATSRDGARGHF. For the CDR3, the DNA is TGTGCCACCAGCAGAGATGGGGCGAGGGGCCACTTT. The whole variable domain, filled in from reference TRBV15 and TRBJ1-6, reads DAMVIQNPRYQVTQFGKPVTLSCSQTLNHNVMYWYQQKSSQAPKLLFHYYDKDFNNEADTPDNFQSRRPNTSFCFLDIRSPGLGDTAMYLCATSRDGARGHFGNGTRLTVT.

This rearrangement joins TRBV3-2 to TRBJ1-1. TRBV3-2 is a listed pseudogene. This CDR3 is built from 17 residues. The CDR3 reads CASSQDHTGFTNTEAFF. The CDR3, as DNA: TGTGCCAGCAGCCAAGATCACACAGGGTTCACTAACACTGAAGCTTTCTTT.

The chain uses TRBV6-1 and TRBJ2-7; D is perhaps TRBD1 (5 bases). From germline, CDR1 is MNHNS and CDR2 SASEGT. The CDR3 runs to 14 residues. V lost 10 bases, J lost 0 bases, and 16 bases lay in between. The CDR3 nucleotides are TGTGCCACCCTCCGTGGGGCCCCCTCCTACGAGCAGTACTTC. It translates to CATLRGAPSYEQYF.

This clonotype was found many times. This chain connects TRBV6-1 to TRBJ2-2; 10 bases are shared with TRBD2. Germline CDR1 and CDR2: MNHNS and SASEGT. V dropped 9 bases and J dropped 0; count of bases not matched to a gene: 7. CDR3 length equals 16 residues. CDR3 DNA: TGTGCCAGTATCCTAGCGGGAGCTTCGAACACCGGGGAGCTGTTTTTT. Encoded protein: CASILAGASNTGELFF.

This clonotype occurred many times. The genes are TRBV6-1 and TRBJ1-4, with 12 bases that match TRBD1. The CDR3 is made up of 16 amino acids. Germline V CDR1 and CDR2: MNHNS, SASEGT. Germline trimming cut 5 bases from V and 8 bases from J; bases unmatched to any gene: 9. In DNA form, the CDR3 reads TGTGCCAGCAGTCCTGGGACAGGGGGCGGAGGGGAAAAACTGTTTTTT. The encoded protein is CASSPGTGGGGEKLFF.

This clonotype was seen a few times. This chain connects TRBV28 to TRBJ1-1, with 8 bases fitting TRBD1. J was trimmed by 4 bases and V by 5 bases; bases with no gene match: 6. From germline, CDR1 is MDHEN and CDR2 SYDVKM. This CDR3 has 14 residues. The CDR3 is CASSKPGGGTEAFF. Written as DNA, the CDR3 is TGTGCCAGCAGTAAGCCAGGGGGCGGCACTGAAGCTTTCTTT.

The rearrangement joins TRBV5-5 to TRBJ2-2, with 8 bases matching TRBD2. V lost 4 bases, J lost 6 bases, and 8 bases stayed unmatched. The CDR3 runs to 15 residues. Germline V lookup: CDR1 SGHKS, CDR2 YYEKEE (reference sequence). This chain's CDR3 is CASSLKRGFAGELFF. CDR3 bases: TGTGCCAGCAGCCTGAAGCGGGGGTTCGCCGGGGAGCTGTTTTTT.

This clonotype was counted between two and nine times. J is TRBJ2-5 and V is TRBV7-8, with 12 bases that match TRBD2. V shed 4 bases and J 4 bases; nucleotides not matched to a gene: 7. The CDR3 has 16 amino acids. CDR1 and CDR2 (germline): SGHVS, FQNEAQ. For the CDR3, the DNA is TGTGCCAGCAGCTCGAGGACTAGCGGGGAAAGAGAGACCCAGTACTTC. Protein sequence: CASSSRTSGERETQYF.

The rearrangement joins TRBV20-1 to TRBJ1-1, with 8 bases identical to TRBD1. The CDR3 has 15 residues. The J segment lost 5 bases and the V segment lost 7 bases, leaving 15 bases of the junction unmatched. The germline V gene encodes CDR1 DFQATT and CDR2 SNEGSKA (reference sequence). CDR3 nucleotides: TGCAGTGTCCCCGGTTGGGACAGGCTAAGGACTGAAGCTTTCTTT. Protein: CSVPGWDRLRTEAFF.

The chain combines TRBV29-1 with TRBJ1-2; TRBD1 matches 7 bases. From germline, CDR1 is SQVTM and CDR2 ANQGSEA. This CDR3 has 12 residues. Trimming removed 6 bases from V and 2 bases from J; junction bases left unmatched: 3. The CDR3 region is CSVWGQNYGYTF. CDR3 coding DNA: TGCAGCGTCTGGGGACAGAACTATGGCTACACCTTC.

This clonotype has just a few counts. The V gene is TRBV30, the J gene TRBJ1-5; D unclear. Between the trimmed V and J ends, which lost 0 bases and 4 bases, there was a span of 7 bases. Germline V CDR1 and CDR2: GTSNPN, SVGIG (reference sequence). The CDR3 runs to 13 residues. Here the CDR3 reads CAWSVSQNQPQHF. CDR3 bases: TGTGCCTGGAGTGTATCCCAGAATCAGCCCCAGCATTTT.

This clonotype occurred many times. The V gene is TRBV28, the J gene TRBJ1-5; D gene unclear. The germline gives CDR1 MDHEN, CDR2 SYDVKM. The CDR3 has 15 residues. The V end was cut by 4 bases, the J end by 2 bases, with 12 bases between. The CDR3 nucleotides are TGTGCCAGCAGTTCCCCTCTCAAGGGCAATCAGCCCCAGCATTTT. Protein product: CASSSPLKGNQPQHF.

This clonotype has a count of ten or more. This chain joins TRBV30 and TRBJ1-2; 7 bases agree with TRBD1. The germline CDR1 and CDR2 sequences are GTSNPN and SVGIG (reference sequence). This CDR3 has 12 residues. Trimming removed 3 bases from V and 7 bases from J; junction bases left unmatched: 5. DNA for the CDR3: TGTGCCTGGAGCGCGCAGGGGGTTGGCTACACCTTC. Its protein product is CAWSAQGVGYTF.

This rearrangement joins TRBV7-3 to TRBJ2-2; the match to TRBD2 covers 7 bases. J lost 7 bases, V lost 4 bases, and 18 bases had no gene match. The CDR3 consists of 18 residues. From germline, CDR1 is SGHTA and CDR2 FQGTGA. CDR3 DNA sequence: TGTGCCAGCAGCTACGTCCCTAGAGGGGCGGGAGAGATCGGGGAGCTGTTTTTT. Translating it yields CASSYVPRGAGEIGELFF.

Regarding this clonotype: The junction departs from the called germline gene at one end, perhaps through a read error. The chain uses TRBV3-1 and TRBJ1-2, with D unresolved. The CDR3 is 13 amino acids. Germline CDR1 and CDR2: LGHDT and YNNKEL (reference sequence). Here the CDR3 reads CASSQGAGSPWVF. The CDR3 region has the DNA TGTGCCAGCAGCCAGGGAGCCGGGAGCCCCTGGGTCTTC.

The chain has TRBV29-1 and TRBJ2-3; 10 nucleotides match TRBD2. Trimming cost V 6 bases and J 0 bases; bases outside gene matches: 6. Germline V gene sequence: CDR1 SQVTM, CDR2 ANQGSEA. The CDR3 is 15 amino acids. The CDR3 DNA sequence: TGCAGCGTGGGTGGACTAGCGGCTAGCACAGATACGCAGTATTTT. Its translation: CSVGGLAASTDTQYF.

The chain employs TRBV19 and TRBJ1-5; D not certain. The length of the CDR3 is 13 residues. Germline values: CDR1 LNHDA, CDR2 SQIVND (reference sequence). Trimming took 3 bases from V and 4 from J, leaving 7 bases between them. This CDR3 is CASSIMKNQPQHF. The CDR3 DNA sequence: TGTGCCAGTAGTATTATGAAGAATCAGCCCCAGCATTTT.

In regard to this clonotype: A far larger clone is just one base off, so this is likely a read error. J is TRBJ2-7 and V is TRBV6-4, with TRBD1 as a possible D gene (6 bases). The CDR3 runs to 14 residues. Germline CDR1 MRHNA, CDR2 SNTAGT. The DNA for the CDR3 is TGTGCCAGCAGTGAACACAGGGCCCTCTACGGGCAGTACTTC. It encodes CASSEHRALYGQYF.